This T cell receptor (beta chain) was retrieved from a study of preoperative IRX-2 immunotherapy in early breast cancer. V was pared by 0 bases and J by 3 bases, with 9 bases of the junction left unmatched. From germline, CDR1 is SGHRS and CDR2 YFSETQ. This CDR3 spans 16 amino acids. Treatment denoted: preoperative locoregional IRX-2 cytokine immunotherapy. Patients received preoperative, locoregional IRX-2 cytokine immunotherapy in a phase Ib study. This table comes from immunoSEQ multiplex PCR, and its TCRdb copy is limited to in-frame clones, with some not included. Among 25,000 to 30,000 clones listed, 82% were seen once.

The receptor was isolated from a human donor with breast cancer. This sample was gathered from a patient treated with IRX-2 immunotherapy. This chain joins TRBV5-1 and TRBJ2-7; TRBD2 aligns across 7 bases. The CDR3 reads CASSLEAGALNYEQYF. The CDR3 DNA reads TGCGCCAGCAGCTTGGAGGCGGGAGCCCTTAACTACGAGCAGTACTTC.